Sequencing of this TCR beta chain was carried out in a study of blood T cell repertoires in COVID-19. Participant-reported clinical history was the basis for cohort assignment. Study processing details: Reference gene primer amplification in the assay estimated nucleated cell counts. The repertoire was sequenced with immunoSEQ multiplex PCR; TCRdb's copy has only in-frame clones and lacks some. That table supplies the V and J calls and clone size; D and trimming were determined from the DNA. The sample carries roughly 290,000 clones, approximately 85% recorded once. The CDR3 consists of 16 residues. The V gene lost 0 bases and the J gene lost 3 bases, with 16 bases spanning the gap.

Sequenced input: PBMCs or T cells enriched from blood (not recorded which). The receptor's source is a woman aged 25 to 39 who had recovered from COVID-19. The V and J genes are TRBV5-3 and TRBJ2-7; D perhaps matches TRBD1 (6 bases). TRBV5-3 is recorded as an ORF, its role being uncertain. The CDR3 nucleotides read TGTGCCAGAAGCTTGGATCGGGCAGGGGTCCGCTACGAGCAGTACTTC. Translating it yields CARSLDRAGVRYEQYF.